This is a list of T cell receptor beta chains from one sample in a study of blood T cell repertoires in COVID-19. This table comes from immunoSEQ multiplex PCR, and its TCRdb copy is limited to in-frame clones, with some not included. The sample lists about 220,000 clones; 80% to 90% were seen once. The source material was PBMCs or T cells enriched from blood (not recorded which). These TCRs come from a woman between 45 and 60 years old with acute COVID-19. The CDR3 runs from the conserved cysteine through the conserved F or W. A D gene is named only where the DNA matches it firmly. Clone size is shown for a subset of rows, as once, few, many or a class of expanded clone.

>TRBV24-1|TRBJ2-1|NA|TRBD2
CATSDWTSGPTYNEQFF
TGTGCCACCAGTGACTGGACTAGCGGACCCACCTACAATGAGCAGTTCTTC
>TRBV5-6|TRBJ1-2|NA|NA
CASSFAGGSTNYGYTF
TGTGCCAGCAGCTTTGCGGGGGGGAGTACAAACTATGGCTACACCTTC
>TRBV18|TRBJ2-7|NA|NA
CASSLGANSYEQYF
TGTGCCAGCTCACTGGGGGCCAACTCCTACGAGCAGTACTTC
>TRBV15|TRBJ2-5|once|NA
CATSRGAAGGETQYF
TGTGCCACCAGCAGGGGGGCGGCTGGAGGAGAGACCCAGTACTTC
>TRBV7-2|TRBJ1-6|NA|TRBD1
CASSPGTGIGTSPLHF
TGTGCCAGCAGCCCCGGGACAGGGATTGGGACTTCACCCCTCCACTTT
>TRBV30|TRBJ2-7|NA|TRBD1
CALDRGIYEQYF
TGTGCCTTAGACAGGGGGATCTACGAGCAGTACTTC
>TRBV27|TRBJ2-6|NA|TRBD1
CASSPGQYRSGANVLTF
TGTGCCAGCAGTCCGGGACAGTACCGTTCGGGGGCCAACGTCCTGACTTTC
>TRBV12-3/TRBV12-4|TRBJ1-1|NA|TRBD1
CASRGTENTEAFF
TGTGCCAGCAGAGGGACAGAGAACACTGAAGCTTTCTTT
>TRBV27|TRBJ1-6|NA|TRBD1
CASSLGQGAYSPLHF
TGTGCCAGCAGTTTAGGCCAGGGGGCTTATTCACCCCTCCACTTT
>TRBV2|TRBJ1-5|few|NA
CASRAGEGQPQHF
TGTGCCAGCAGGGCAGGGGAGGGTCAGCCCCAGCATTTT
>TRBV19|TRBJ1-1|once|NA
CASSIKSGGVVNTEAFF
TGTGCCAGTAGTATCAAATCCGGGGGGGTCGTAAACACTGAAGCTTTCTTT
>TRBV12-3/TRBV12-4|TRBJ2-7|NA|NA
CASSFSGYEQYF
TGTGCCAGCAGTTTTTCAGGCTACGAGCAGTACTTC
>TRBV9|TRBJ1-2|NA|TRBD1
CASSDGQGNYGYTF
TGTGCCAGCAGCGACGGACAGGGGAACTATGGCTACACCTTC
>TRBV7-2|TRBJ1-2|few|NA
CASSRGPGYGYTF
TGTGCCAGCAGCCGAGGGCCAGGCTATGGCTACACCTTC
>TRBV6-1|TRBJ1-1|few|NA
CASSENYRLNTEAFF
TGTGCCAGCAGTGAAAATTACAGACTGAACACTGAAGCTTTCTTT
>TRBV24-1|TRBJ2-5|NA|TRBD1
CATSPDRGPSQETQYF
TGTGCCACCAGTCCCGACAGGGGGCCCTCCCAAGAGACCCAGTACTTC
>TRBV7-9|TRBJ1-1|NA|NA
CASSLTELNTEAFF
TGTGCCAGCAGCTTGACGGAACTAAACACTGAAGCTTTCTTT
>TRBV6-5|TRBJ1-4|NA|TRBD1
CASTKTGGGEKLFF
TGTGCCAGCACCAAGACAGGGGGAGGCGAAAAACTGTTTTTT
>TRBV6-2/TRBV6-3|TRBJ1-3|few|NA
CASSFPEASGNTIYF
TGTGCCAGCAGTTTCCCGGAGGCCTCTGGAAACACCATATATTTT
>TRBV7-8|TRBJ2-5|NA|NA
CASSLPPVQETQYF
TGTGCCAGCAGCTTACCCCCAGTCCAAGAGACCCAGTACTTC
>TRBV6-2/TRBV6-3|TRBJ2-2|NA|TRBD2
CASSYGASGNTGELFF
TGTGCCAGCAGTTACGGGGCTAGCGGGAATACCGGGGAGCTGTTTTTT
>TRBV9|TRBJ2-1|NA|TRBD2
CASSAGTSGREQFF
TGTGCCAGCAGCGCCGGGACTAGCGGGAGAGAGCAGTTCTTC
>TRBV5-1|TRBJ2-1|NA|NA
CASTGSPGRDEQFF
TGCGCCAGCACAGGGTCCCCCGGTAGGGATGAGCAGTTCTTC
>TRBV27|TRBJ1-1|NA|TRBD1
CASRSTGRGPGAFF
TGTGCCAGCAGATCGACAGGGAGAGGGCCCGGAGCTTTCTTT
>TRBV24-1|TRBJ1-1|few|NA
CATSDADSLEAFF
TGTGCCACCAGTGACGCAGACAGCTTAGAAGCTTTCTTT
>TRBV6-5|TRBJ2-1|once|NA
CASHILGRNEQFF
TGTGCCAGCCATATCCTGGGGAGGAATGAGCAGTTCTTC
>TRBV5-4|TRBJ2-1|NA|TRBD1
CASSKGQAYNEQFF
TGTGCCAGCAGTAAAGGACAGGCCTACAATGAGCAGTTCTTC
>TRBV18|TRBJ2-2|NA|TRBD2
CASSRLAEYTGELFF
TGTGCCAGCTCCCGACTAGCGGAATACACCGGGGAGCTGTTTTTT
>TRBV13|TRBJ1-2|NA|NA
CASSLAVGADYGYTF
TGTGCCAGCAGCTTAGCGGTGGGGGCGGACTATGGCTACACCTTC
>TRBV5-1|TRBJ2-1|NA|TRBD2
CASSPVAGGINEQFF
TGCGCCAGCAGCCCGGTAGCGGGAGGGATCAATGAGCAGTTCTTC
>TRBV2|TRBJ2-1|NA|NA
CASSERGTSYNEQFF
TGTGCCAGCAGTGAGCGAGGGACATCCTACAATGAGCAGTTCTTC
>TRBV6-2/TRBV6-3|TRBJ2-1|NA|TRBD2
CASSYPLRVAGVRNEQFF
TGTGCCAGCAGTTACCCACTACGGGTAGCGGGAGTTCGGAATGAGCAGTTCTTC
>TRBV30|TRBJ2-6|NA|NA
CAWRAGGPTGANVLTF
TGTGCCTGGAGGGCCGGGGGACCTACTGGGGCCAACGTCCTGACTTTC
>TRBV5-4|TRBJ2-3|NA|TRBD2
CASSPGTSGLQSTDTQYF
TGTGCCAGCAGCCCCGGGACTAGCGGCCTACAAAGCACAGATACGCAGTATTTT
>TRBV9|TRBJ1-4|NA|TRBD1
CASSPGGSGEKLFF
TGTGCCAGCAGCCCAGGGGGCTCGGGTGAAAAACTGTTTTTT
>TRBV19|TRBJ2-1|NA|NA
CASSMVQYNEQFF
TGTGCCAGTAGTATGGTACAGTACAATGAGCAGTTCTTC
>TRBV28|TRBJ1-1|NA|NA
CASTSRGLPYLSMNTEAFF
TGTGCCAGCACCTCTCGAGGGTTACCCTATCTTTCGATGAACACTGAAGCTTTCTTT
>TRBV27|TRBJ2-1|NA|TRBD1
CASSLFPVPGQGIDEQFF
TGTGCCAGCAGTTTATTCCCCGTCCCGGGACAGGGGATCGATGAGCAGTTCTTC
>TRBV19|TRBJ2-7|NA|TRBD1
CATQNSHGTASYEQYF
TGTGCCACCCAGAACAGTCACGGGACAGCATCCTACGAGCAGTACTTC
>TRBV6-5|TRBJ1-1|NA|TRBD1
CASTQTGVGTEAFF
TGTGCCAGCACCCAGACAGGGGTAGGGACTGAAGCTTTCTTT
>TRBV7-2|TRBJ2-7|NA|NA
CASSRGVGARTYEQYF
TGTGCCAGCAGCCGGGGCGTGGGGGCAAGGACCTACGAGCAGTACTTC
>TRBV5-1|TRBJ2-7|NA|NA
CASSLGGSSYEQYF
TGCGCCAGCAGCTTGGGAGGTAGCTCCTACGAGCAGTACTTC